The 15 T cell receptor beta chains below were found in one sample sequenced in a study of CD4 T cell repertoires in COVID-19. The protocol was immunoSEQ multiplex PCR, while the TCRdb copy is restricted to in-frame clones and leaves out a portion. The sample shows approximately 75,000 clones, roughly four fifths of them seen only once. This specimen was CD4+ T cells from peripheral blood, taken after recovery from COVID-19. The receptors shown here come from a human donor who had COVID-19.

The chain joins TRBV4-2 to TRBJ2-3; 8 bases agree with TRBD2. Germline assignment: CDR1 LGHNA and CDR2 YNFKEQ. The CDR3 sequence is 13 residues long. Trimming at V came to 9 bases and at J to 1 base, leaving 3 bases not matched to a gene. As DNA, the CDR3 is TGTGCCAGTTCGGGGGGGGGCACAGATACGCAGTATTTT. Translation gives CASSGGGTDTQYF.

J is TRBJ2-1 and V is TRBV7-3; 10 nucleotides align to TRBD2. Germline trimming cut 0 bases from V and 7 bases from J; bases unmatched to any gene: 9. CDR1 is SGHTA and CDR2 is FQGTGA in the germline V gene. The CDR3 length is 17 residues. CDR3 sequence: CASSLTDQASGGNEQFF. As DNA, the CDR3 is TGTGCCAGCAGCTTAACGGACCAAGCTAGCGGGGGTAATGAGCAGTTCTTC.

The rearrangement joins TRBV4-1 to TRBJ2-2; no clear D gene. The CDR3 covers 17 residues. CDR1 and CDR2 (germline): MGHRA, YSYEKL. V was pared by 0 bases and J by 4 bases, with 15 bases between. In nucleotides, the CDR3 is TGCGCCAGCAGCCAAGAAGTGACGGGCGGTGGCACCGGGGAGCTGTTTTTT. Translating it yields CASSQEVTGGGTGELFF.

The chain has TRBV12-3 or TRBV12-4 and TRBJ2-1, with unresolved D. V was shortened by 6 bases and J by 7 bases, with 10 bases between the two germline ends. The CDR3 is 12 amino acids. CDR3 bases: TGTGCCAGCAGCTCTATAGGAAATGAGCAGTTCTTC. This gives the protein CASSSIGNEQFF.

CDR3 coding DNA: TGTGCCAGTAAACAAGGGTCCGGGGAGACCCAGTACTTC. Translation: CASKQGSGETQYF. The J gene is TRBJ2-5, the V gene TRBV19; D is ambiguous. Germline loops: CDR1 LNHDA, CDR2 SQIVND (reference sequence). This CDR3 contains 13 residues. Deletions cut 7 bases from V and 5 bases from J, with 14 bases between.

This clone was seen a handful of times. The genes are TRBV7-2 and TRBJ1-1; 7 positions agree with TRBD1. The CDR3 sequence is 14 residues long. Germline CDR1 reads SGHTA; CDR2 reads FQGNSA. After removal of 3 bases from V and 0 bases from J, the junction contained 1 base not matched to a gene. The CDR3 region has the DNA TGTGCCAGCAGCTTGACAGGGTTGAACACTGAAGCTTTCTTT. Amino acids: CASSLTGLNTEAFF.

This chain uses TRBV14 with TRBJ1-5; D is uncertain. The V gene lost 0 bases and the J gene lost 0 bases, with 9 bases spanning the gap. The germline V gene has CDR1 SGHDN and CDR2 FVKESK. CDR3 length equals 16 residues. CDR3 protein: CASSQDNRYSNQPQHF. CDR3 in DNA: TGTGCCAGCAGCCAAGACAACAGATATAGCAATCAGCCCCAGCATTTT.

This chain connects TRBV10-3 to TRBJ1-2; D unresolved. Germline V CDR1 and CDR2: ENHRY, SYGVKD. The V and J ends lost 0 bases and 2 bases respectively, with 16 bases between them. The CDR3 loop spans 17 amino acids. CDR3 nucleotides: TGTGCCATCAGTGAGTCTCCCCCGGCAGGCGAAAACTATGGCTACACCTTC. Protein sequence: CAISESPPAGENYGYTF.

The gene calls are TRBV10-1 and TRBJ2-3; tentatively, D is TRBD2 (6 bases). This CDR3 has 12 residues. Trimming shortened V by 3 bases and J by 11 bases, and 12 bases separated the two germline ends. Looked up from germline, CDR1 is WNHNN and CDR2 is SYGVQD (reference sequence). DNA for the CDR3: TGCGCCAGCAGTGATTCCGGGAGAGTGCAGTATTTT. Its translation: CASSDSGRVQYF.

The chain is built from TRBV18 and TRBJ1-1, with D unresolved. Trimming removed 6 bases from V and 1 base from J, with 9 bases in between. CDR1 KGHSH and CDR2 LQKENI come from the germline V gene. The CDR3 is 13 amino acids. CDR3 sequence (DNA): TGTGCCAGCTCTAAACGGGGGAACACTGAAGCTTTCTTT. This codes for CASSKRGNTEAFF.

The CDR3: CASRQRTADTEAFF. DNA for the CDR3: TGTGCCAGCAGACAGAGGACAGCTGACACTGAAGCTTTCTTT. This sequence joins TRBV27 and TRBJ1-1; perhaps TRBD1 as D (6 bases). V was clipped by 6 bases and J by 3 bases, with 14 bases between them. The CDR3 has 14 residues. Germline loops: CDR1 MNHEY, CDR2 SMNVEV (reference sequence).

The chain employs TRBV3-1 (or the pseudogene TRBV3-2) and TRBJ2-7; TRBD1 matches 10 bases. Per germline, CDR1 LGHDT and CDR2 YNNKEL (reference sequence). J lost 4 bases, V lost 4 bases, and 1 base had no gene match. The CDR3 loop spans 13 amino acids. The CDR3 region is CASSPGQGYEQYF. The CDR3 DNA reads as TGTGCCAGCAGCCCGGGACAGGGGTACGAGCAGTACTTC.

This clone occurred once. The chain has TRBV4-1 and TRBJ1-1, with TRBD1 as a possible D gene (5 bases). The CDR3 runs 14 residues. Germline V gene lookup returns CDR1 MGHRA and CDR2 YSYEKL. V was trimmed by 4 bases and J by 1 base, leaving 10 bases between them. The CDR3 DNA reads TGCGCCAGCAGCCCTGGGGGGAGGAACACTGAAGCTTTCTTT. It specifies CASSPGGRNTEAFF.

The DNA of the CDR3 is TGTGCCAGCTCACCGGGCGGTCTGAACACTGAAGCTTTCTTT. Translated, it gives CASSPGGLNTEAFF. The chain links TRBV18 to TRBJ1-1, with D unclear. The CDR3 covers 14 residues. V was pared by 3 bases and J by 0 bases, with 8 bases between. In germline, CDR1 is KGHSH, CDR2 LQKENI.

The genes are TRBV2 and TRBJ2-3; D call uncertain. The germline V gene has CDR1 SNHLY and CDR2 FYNNEI. Trimming took off 4 bases at V and 4 bases at J, with 15 bases between the two ends. The length of the CDR3 is 15 residues. CDR3 DNA sequence: TGTGCCAGCAGTGCCCTAGTTGGTAGCCCAGATACGCAGTATTTT. It specifies CASSALVGSPDTQYF.